These 28 T cell receptor beta chains originate from one sample sequenced in a study of blood T cell repertoires in COVID-19. Some clones are missing from TCRdb's copy, which holds only in-frame ones; the method was immunoSEQ multiplex PCR. The profile shows around 100,000 clones, 75% to 90% of them singletons. Sequencing was done on a sample of peripheral blood. Receptors were obtained from a woman in her fifties or sixties with COVID-19, enrolled during active disease.

This clone has only one observation. The chain employs TRBV7-9 and TRBJ2-3; D may be TRBD2 (5 bases). V was trimmed by 2 bases and J by 6 bases, leaving 6 bases between them. CDR3 length: 12 amino acids. Germline V CDR1 and CDR2: SEHNR, FQNEAQ (reference sequence). This CDR3 is CASSLSGDTQYF. The CDR3 DNA follows: TGTGCCAGCAGCTTATCGGGGGATACGCAGTATTTT.

The genes are TRBV5-1 and TRBJ2-7; D may be TRBD2 (6 bases). The CDR3 is 13 residues long. Looked up from germline, CDR1 is SGHRS and CDR2 is YFSETQ. Trimming left V 6 bases short and J 2 bases short, with 12 bases between. This chain's CDR3 is CASTAGSTYEQYF. The DNA for the CDR3 is TGCGCCAGCACGGCGGGGTCCACCTACGAGCAGTACTTC.

The rearrangement uses TRBV4-3 and TRBJ2-7, with D possibly matching TRBD2 (7 bases). Trimming took off 0 bases at V and 5 bases at J, with 14 bases between the two ends. The CDR3 extends over 15 amino acids. Germline V gene data show CDR1 as LGHNA and CDR2 as YSLEER. Here the CDR3 reads CASSQDGGARDEQYF. The DNA of the CDR3 is TGCGCCAGCAGCCAAGATGGGGGGGCGCGGGACGAGCAGTACTTC.

This clone was seen only a few times. The CDR3 DNA sequence: TGTGCCAGTAATACCGGGACAGATTTCTACGAGCAGTACTTC. Its protein is CASNTGTDFYEQYF. The V call is TRBV19, the J call TRBJ2-7, with TRBD1 matching over 7 bases. Per germline, CDR1 LNHDA and CDR2 SQIVND (reference sequence). Trimming cost V 7 bases and J 3 bases; bases outside gene matches: 9. This CDR3 has 14 amino acids.

This chain connects TRBV6-5 to TRBJ2-7; 8 bases fit TRBD2. The CDR3 is 15 residues long. V shed 5 bases, J shed 5 bases, and the junction held 11 bases outside the gene matches. Germline V gene data show CDR1 as MNHEY and CDR2 as SVGAGI. CDR3 sequence (DNA): TGTGCCAGCAGTCCCCCCTTAGCGGGGTTAAACGAGCAGTACTTC. This translates into CASSPPLAGLNEQYF.

The chain is built from TRBV5-1 and TRBJ2-3; D is possibly TRBD2 (5 bases). Germline assignment: CDR1 SGHRS and CDR2 YFSETQ. This CDR3 comprises 14 residues. Between the trimmed V and J ends, which lost 2 bases and 2 bases, there was a span of 9 bases. The CDR3 spells CASSFLGDTDTQYF. CDR3 DNA sequence: TGCGCCAGCAGCTTCCTCGGGGACACAGATACGCAGTATTTT.

The rearrangement uses TRBV3-1 (or the pseudogene TRBV3-2) and TRBJ2-7; D ambiguous. This CDR3 spans 12 amino acids. Trimming took 1 base from V and 2 from J, leaving 3 bases between them. In germline, CDR1 is LGHDT, CDR2 YNNKEL (reference sequence). Here the CDR3 reads CASSQVAYEQYF. For the CDR3, the DNA is TGTGCCAGCAGCCAAGTAGCCTACGAGCAGTACTTC.

This chain links TRBV4-1 with TRBJ2-7; no clear D. The germline CDR1 and CDR2 sequences are MGHRA and YSYEKL. V shed 0 bases and J shed 6 bases, with 3 bases lying between them. The CDR3 extends over 11 amino acids. In DNA, the CDR3 is TGCGCCAGCAGCCAAGACCGCGAGCAGTACTTC. It translates to CASSQDREQYF.

The V and J genes are TRBV30 and TRBJ2-1; 9 nucleotides agree with TRBD2. The CDR3 loop spans 15 amino acids. CDR1 and CDR2 from the germline V gene are GTSNPN and SVGIG (reference sequence). After removal of 4 bases from V and 6 bases from J, the junction contained 10 bases not matched to a gene. The CDR3 sequence is CAWTLQAGGGNEQFF. CDR3 DNA sequence: TGTGCCTGGACGCTGCAAGCGGGGGGTGGCAATGAGCAGTTCTTC.

This chain uses TRBV12-3 or TRBV12-4 with TRBJ1-1; D gene uncertain. V lost 6 bases and J lost 3, with 11 bases in between. CDR3 length equals 13 residues. The CDR3 DNA reads TGTGCCAGCAGCCTTTGGGCCTACACTGAAGCTTTCTTT. It codes for CASSLWAYTEAFF.

The J gene is TRBJ2-2, the V gene TRBV6-1, with 7 bases matching TRBD1. The germline gives CDR1 MNHNS, CDR2 SASEGT. Trimming removed 0 bases from V and 9 bases from J; junction bases left unmatched: 7. The CDR3 is made up of 15 amino acids. The CDR3 protein is CASSEAIQGNWELFF. DNA for the CDR3: TGTGCCAGCAGTGAAGCGATACAGGGGAACTGGGAGCTGTTTTTT.

The chain links TRBV27 to TRBJ1-6, with TRBD1 as a possible D gene (6 bases). Looked up from germline, CDR1 is MNHEY and CDR2 is SMNVEV (reference sequence). This CDR3 is 16 amino acids long. Between the trimmed V and J ends, which lost 3 bases and 3 bases, there was a span of 12 bases. The CDR3 DNA sequence: TGTGCCAGCAGTTTCCAGGGGAATCTCTATAATTCACCCCTCCACTTT. Protein product: CASSFQGNLYNSPLHF.

The rearrangement uses TRBV5-6 and TRBJ1-5; no clear D gene. V was clipped by 4 bases and J by 9 bases, with 11 bases between them. The CDR3 length is 12 residues. Per the germline V gene, CDR1 is SGHDT and CDR2 is YYEEEE. CDR3 region: CASSLYGGPQHF. The CDR3 DNA is TGTGCCAGCAGCCTATACGGTGGGCCCCAGCATTTT. Looking up the rest from reference TRBV5-6 and TRBJ1-5 gives the full variable domain: DAGVTQSPTHLIKTRGQQVTLRCSPKSGHDTVSWYQQALGQGPQFIFQYYEEEERQRGNFPDRFSGHQFPNYSSELNVNALLLGDSALYLCASSLYGGPQHFGDGTRLSIL.

The V call is TRBV19, the J call TRBJ1-1; 8 bases line up with TRBD1. This CDR3 has 15 residues. With 4 bases clipped from V and 1 base from J, the junction kept 5 bases outside the gene matches. CDR1 is LNHDA, CDR2 SQIVND, per germline (reference sequence). The CDR3 is CASSTSGTGNTEAFF. The CDR3, as DNA: TGTGCCAGTAGTACATCCGGGACAGGGAACACTGAAGCTTTCTTT.

The chain has TRBV6-5 and TRBJ2-7, with 9 bases identical to TRBD1. The CDR3 runs to 15 residues. The V gene end was trimmed by 7 bases and the J gene end by 3 bases; junction bases not matched to a gene: 10. From germline, CDR1 is MNHEY and CDR2 SVGAGI. Here the CDR3 DNA reads TGTGCCAGCACCGAAACCGGGACAGGGCTCTACGAGCAGTACTTC. This translates into CASTETGTGLYEQYF.

The chain links TRBV4-1 to TRBJ2-2; a weak D match, TRBD2 (5 bases). CDR3 length equals 16 residues. V was cut by 1 base and J by 5 bases, with 14 bases left in between. The germline gives CDR1 MGHRA, CDR2 YSYEKL. The CDR3 is CASSQGIPGRTGELFF. CDR3 in DNA: TGCGCCAGCAGCCAAGGGATTCCGGGGAGAACCGGGGAGCTGTTTTTT.

V usage is TRBV5-6 and J usage is TRBJ1-2, with 8 bases fitting TRBD1. This CDR3 spans 15 amino acids. Per germline, CDR1 SGHDT and CDR2 YYEEEE. With 3 bases clipped from V and 4 bases from J, the junction kept 8 bases outside the gene matches. Written as DNA, the CDR3 is TGTGCCAGCAGCTCACAGGACAGGGAAGGCTATGGCTACACCTTC. This gives the protein CASSSQDREGYGYTF.

The rearrangement links TRBV11-2 to TRBJ1-1, with no clear D. Per germline, CDR1 SGHAT and CDR2 FQNNGV. CDR3 size: 14 residues. V was trimmed by 4 bases and J by 1 base, leaving 10 bases between them. This CDR3 reads CASSSQTANTEAFF. CDR3 DNA: TGTGCCAGCAGCTCCCAAACAGCGAACACTGAAGCTTTCTTT.

The rearrangement uses TRBV2 and TRBJ2-5, with 12 bases aligning to TRBD1. CDR3 length: 14 amino acids. V dropped 4 bases and J dropped 4; count of bases not matched to a gene: 1. Germline V gene data show CDR1 as SNHLY and CDR2 as FYNNEI. CDR3 protein: CASSGDRGRETQYF. As DNA, the CDR3 is TGTGCCAGCAGTGGGGACAGGGGGCGAGAGACCCAGTACTTC.

This clone appeared once. V is TRBV6-5 and J is TRBJ2-5, with 8 bases matching TRBD1. The J segment lost 3 bases and the V segment lost 8 bases, leaving 11 bases of the junction unmatched. The CDR3 contains 15 residues. Germline V lookup: CDR1 MNHEY, CDR2 SVGAGI. The CDR3 DNA reads as TGTGCCAGCCGACGGACAGGGCAGCCGGAAGAGACCCAGTACTTC. Translation gives CASRRTGQPEETQYF.

The chain has TRBV5-1 and TRBJ2-6; weak D call: TRBD2 (6 bases). The CDR3 totals 18 residues. Germline-derived CDR1 and CDR2 are SGHRS and YFSETQ. V was clipped by 4 bases and J by 2 bases, with 19 bases between them. CDR3 amino acids: CASSPRVGDSAGANVLTF. The CDR3 DNA is TGCGCCAGCAGCCCTCGGGTAGGGGACTCCGCTGGGGCCAACGTCCTGACTTTC.

The V gene is TRBV2, the J gene TRBJ2-3, with a possible D match to TRBD1 (6 bases). Germline-derived CDR1 and CDR2 are SNHLY and FYNNEI. The V end lost 6 bases, the J end lost 2 bases, and 12 bases lay between the germline ends. This CDR3 has 14 residues. The CDR3 DNA follows: TGTGCCAGCAGGCCAACAGGGTTCACAGATACGCAGTATTTT. Protein: CASRPTGFTDTQYF.

This chain uses TRBV6-5 with TRBJ2-6; D is unclear. Germline assignment: CDR1 MNHEY and CDR2 SVGAGI. V was clipped by 8 bases and J by 2 bases, with 10 bases between them. The CDR3 covers 14 residues. CDR3 bases: TGTGCCAGCCTGCGGCAAGCTGGGGCCAACGTCCTGACTTTC. This gives the protein CASLRQAGANVLTF.

The chain's CDR3 is CASRGQPEQFF. The CDR3 DNA reads as TGTGCCAGCCGAGGACAACCCGAGCAGTTCTTC. The V and J genes are TRBV2 and TRBJ2-1; D may be TRBD1 (5 bases). Trimming stripped 8 bases from V and 10 bases from J, with 12 bases between. There are 11 residues in the CDR3. The germline CDR1 and CDR2 sequences are SNHLY and FYNNEI.

In this sample, this clone turned up once. V is TRBV2 and J is TRBJ2-1; D possibly corresponds to TRBD2 (7 bases). There are 15 residues in the CDR3. CDR1 SNHLY and CDR2 FYNNEI come from the germline V gene. V was cut by 6 bases and J by 7 bases, with 19 bases left in between. CDR3 nucleotides: TGTGCCAGCAGGGAGGCTGGGGGGGCATGGAATGAGCAGTTCTTC. Translating gives CASREAGGAWNEQFF.

This chain's CDR3 is CASSHTDTGRVGELFF. The CDR3 coding sequence is TGTGCCAGCAGCCACACCGATACAGGCCGGGTCGGGGAGCTGTTTTTT. This chain links TRBV7-9 with TRBJ2-2; a possible D gene is TRBD1 (5 bases). The CDR3 length is 16 residues. CDR1 SEHNR and CDR2 FQNEAQ come from the germline V gene (reference sequence). The V end lost 5 bases, the J end lost 7 bases, and 20 bases lay between the germline ends. Full variable domain (rest looked up from reference TRBV7-9 and TRBJ2-2): DTGVSQNPRHKITKRGQNVTFRCDPISEHNRLYWYRQTLGQGPEFLTYFQNEAQLEKSRLLSDRFSAERPKGSFSTLEIQRTEQGDSAMYLCASSHTDTGRVGELFFGEGSRLTVL.

V gene TRBV4-1 combines with J gene TRBJ2-7, with TRBD1 identical over 10 bases. V trimming: 2 bases; J trimming: 5 bases; junction bases outside the gene matches: 6. The CDR3 loop spans 15 amino acids. CDR1 MGHRA and CDR2 YSYEKL come from the germline V gene. The CDR3 nucleotides read TGCGCCAGCAGCCAACTCCGGGACAGGGGCAACGAGCAGTACTTC. Translating it yields CASSQLRDRGNEQYF.

The chain recombines TRBV6-1 with TRBJ2-7; 8 nucleotides align to TRBD1. Per germline, CDR1 MNHNS and CDR2 SASEGT. V shed 3 bases, J shed 6 bases, and the junction held 13 bases outside the gene matches. The CDR3 sequence is 16 residues long. The CDR3 bases are TGTGCCAGCAGTGATACGGCCGGACAGGGCAGGGGCGAGCAGTACTTC. Its translation: CASSDTAGQGRGEQYF.